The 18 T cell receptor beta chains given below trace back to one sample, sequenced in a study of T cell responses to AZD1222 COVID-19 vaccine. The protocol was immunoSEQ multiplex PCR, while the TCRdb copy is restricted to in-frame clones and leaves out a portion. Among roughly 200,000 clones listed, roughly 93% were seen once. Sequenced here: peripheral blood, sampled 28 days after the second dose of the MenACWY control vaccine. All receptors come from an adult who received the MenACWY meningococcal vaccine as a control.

In DNA form, the CDR3 reads TGTGCCAGCAGCTTAGTCGCAGGCCCGCGGGATGGCTACACCTTC. Amino acid sequence: CASSLVAGPRDGYTF. The rearrangement joins TRBV5-5 to TRBJ1-2; D unclear. Deletions cut 2 bases from V and 6 bases from J, with 17 bases between. This CDR3 is 15 amino acids long. Per the germline V gene, CDR1 is SGHKS and CDR2 is YYEKEE (reference sequence).

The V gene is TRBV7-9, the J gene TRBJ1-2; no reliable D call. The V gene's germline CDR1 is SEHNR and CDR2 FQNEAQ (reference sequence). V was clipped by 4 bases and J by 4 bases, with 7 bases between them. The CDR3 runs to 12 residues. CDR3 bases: TGTGCCAGCAGCTCCGACGGCTATGGCTACACCTTC. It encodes CASSSDGYGYTF.

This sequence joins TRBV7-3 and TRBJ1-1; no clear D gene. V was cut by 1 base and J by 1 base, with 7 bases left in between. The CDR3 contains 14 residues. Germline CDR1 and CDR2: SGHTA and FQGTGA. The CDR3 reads CASSLNAGNTEAFF. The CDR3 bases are TGTGCCAGCAGCTTAAATGCAGGGAACACTGAAGCTTTCTTT.

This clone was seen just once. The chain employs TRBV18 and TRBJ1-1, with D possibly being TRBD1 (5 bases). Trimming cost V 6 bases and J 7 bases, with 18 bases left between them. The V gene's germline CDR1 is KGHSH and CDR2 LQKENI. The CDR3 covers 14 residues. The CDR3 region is CASSPGTGRDEAFF. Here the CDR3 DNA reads TGTGCCAGCTCCCCGGGGACGGGTAGAGATGAAGCTTTCTTT.

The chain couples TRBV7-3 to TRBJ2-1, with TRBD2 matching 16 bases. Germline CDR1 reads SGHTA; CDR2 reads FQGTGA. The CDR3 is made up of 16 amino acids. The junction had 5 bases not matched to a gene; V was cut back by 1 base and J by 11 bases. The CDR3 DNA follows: TGTGCCAGCAGCTTAATGGGACTAGCGGGGGGGCAACAGCAGTTCTTC. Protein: CASSLMGLAGGQQQFF.

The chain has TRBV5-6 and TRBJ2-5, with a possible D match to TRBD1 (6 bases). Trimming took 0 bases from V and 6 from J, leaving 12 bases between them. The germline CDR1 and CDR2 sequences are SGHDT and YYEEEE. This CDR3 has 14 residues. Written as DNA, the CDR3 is TGTGCCAGCAGCTTGGCAGGGGTTCGGAAGACCCAGTACTTC. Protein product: CASSLAGVRKTQYF.

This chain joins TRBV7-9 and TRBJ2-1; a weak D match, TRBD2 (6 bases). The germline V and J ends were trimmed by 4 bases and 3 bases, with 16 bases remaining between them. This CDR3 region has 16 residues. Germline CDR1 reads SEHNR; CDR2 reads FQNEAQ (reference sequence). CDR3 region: CASSSTGTSNYNEQFF. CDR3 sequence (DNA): TGTGCCAGCAGCTCCACCGGGACTTCCAACTACAATGAGCAGTTCTTC.

The CDR3: CASSYPSGGKRNEQFF. The DNA of the CDR3 is TGTGCCAGCAGTTACCCCAGCGGGGGGAAGAGGAATGAGCAGTTCTTC. The chain uses TRBV6-2 or TRBV6-3 and TRBJ2-1; TRBD2 matches 9 bases. The CDR3 covers 16 residues. The germline gives CDR1 MNHEY, CDR2 SVGEGT. With V trimmed by 2 bases and J by 7 bases, 9 bases remained unmatched.

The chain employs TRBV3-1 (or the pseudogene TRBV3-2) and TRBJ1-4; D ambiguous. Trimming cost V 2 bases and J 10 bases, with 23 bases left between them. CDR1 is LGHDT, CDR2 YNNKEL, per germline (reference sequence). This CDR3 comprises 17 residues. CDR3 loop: CASSQRGSVPPGVKLFF. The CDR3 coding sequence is TGTGCCAGCAGCCAACGAGGTTCCGTGCCCCCGGGCGTAAAACTGTTTTTT.

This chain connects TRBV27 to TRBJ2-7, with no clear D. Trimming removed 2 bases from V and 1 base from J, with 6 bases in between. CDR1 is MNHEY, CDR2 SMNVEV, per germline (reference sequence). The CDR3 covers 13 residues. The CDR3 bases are TGTGCCAGCAGTTTAACCGGTTCCTACGAGCAGTACTTC. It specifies CASSLTGSYEQYF.

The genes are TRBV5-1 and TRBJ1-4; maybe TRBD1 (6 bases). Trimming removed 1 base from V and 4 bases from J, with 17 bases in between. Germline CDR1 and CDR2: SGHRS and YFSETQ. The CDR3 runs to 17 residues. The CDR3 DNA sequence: TGCGCCAGCAGCTTGCGGCCTGTAGGCAGGGGTAATGAAAAACTGTTTTTT. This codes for CASSLRPVGRGNEKLFF.

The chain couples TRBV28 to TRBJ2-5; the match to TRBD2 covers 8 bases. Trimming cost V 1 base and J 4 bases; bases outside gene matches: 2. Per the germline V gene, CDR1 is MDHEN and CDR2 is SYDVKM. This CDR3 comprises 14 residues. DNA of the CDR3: TGTGCCAGCAGTTTATCGGGGGGGGGAGAGACCCAGTACTTC. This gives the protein CASSLSGGGETQYF.

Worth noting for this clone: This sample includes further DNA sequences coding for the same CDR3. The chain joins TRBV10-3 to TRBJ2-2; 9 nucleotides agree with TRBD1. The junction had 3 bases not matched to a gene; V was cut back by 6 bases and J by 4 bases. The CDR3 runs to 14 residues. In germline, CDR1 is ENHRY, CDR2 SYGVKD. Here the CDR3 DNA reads TGTGCCATCAGATTGACAGGGGGCACCGGGGAGCTGTTTTTT. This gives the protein CAIRLTGGTGELFF.

The chain's CDR3 is CASSQVGTDNSPLHF. As DNA, the CDR3 is TGTGCCAGCAGCCAAGTCGGGACAGATAATTCACCCCTCCACTTT. The chain uses TRBV3-1 (or the pseudogene TRBV3-2) and TRBJ1-6; TRBD1 matches 7 bases. The CDR3 consists of 15 residues. After removal of 1 base from V and 5 bases from J, the junction contained 2 bases not matched to a gene. Germline-derived CDR1 and CDR2 are LGHDT and YNNKEL (reference sequence).

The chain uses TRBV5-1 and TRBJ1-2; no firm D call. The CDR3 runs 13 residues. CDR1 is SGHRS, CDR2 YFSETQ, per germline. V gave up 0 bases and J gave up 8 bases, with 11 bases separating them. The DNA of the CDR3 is TGCGCCAGCAGCTTGGAGGGCCGGGCAGGCTACACCTTC. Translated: CASSLEGRAGYTF.

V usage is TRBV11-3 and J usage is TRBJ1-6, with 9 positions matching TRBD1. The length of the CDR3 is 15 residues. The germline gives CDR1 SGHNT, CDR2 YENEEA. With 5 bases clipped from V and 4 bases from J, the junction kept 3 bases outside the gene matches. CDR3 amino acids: CASSQGQGYNSPLHF. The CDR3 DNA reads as TGTGCCAGCAGCCAGGGACAGGGATATAATTCACCCCTCCACTTT.

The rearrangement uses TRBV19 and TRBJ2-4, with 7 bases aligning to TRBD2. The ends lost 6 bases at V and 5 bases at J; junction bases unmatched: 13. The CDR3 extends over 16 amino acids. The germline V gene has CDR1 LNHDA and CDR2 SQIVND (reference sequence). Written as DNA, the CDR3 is TGTGCCAGTAGGCCCAGCGGGGATGGACGGGAAAACATTCAGTACTTC. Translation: CASRPSGDGRENIQYF.

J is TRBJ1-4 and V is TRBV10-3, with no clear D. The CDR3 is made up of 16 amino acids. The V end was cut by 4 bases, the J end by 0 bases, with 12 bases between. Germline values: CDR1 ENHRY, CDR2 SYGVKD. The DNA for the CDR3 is TGTGCCATCAGTGCTAAGTCCGTTGCAACTAATGAAAAACTGTTTTTT. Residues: CAISAKSVATNEKLFF.